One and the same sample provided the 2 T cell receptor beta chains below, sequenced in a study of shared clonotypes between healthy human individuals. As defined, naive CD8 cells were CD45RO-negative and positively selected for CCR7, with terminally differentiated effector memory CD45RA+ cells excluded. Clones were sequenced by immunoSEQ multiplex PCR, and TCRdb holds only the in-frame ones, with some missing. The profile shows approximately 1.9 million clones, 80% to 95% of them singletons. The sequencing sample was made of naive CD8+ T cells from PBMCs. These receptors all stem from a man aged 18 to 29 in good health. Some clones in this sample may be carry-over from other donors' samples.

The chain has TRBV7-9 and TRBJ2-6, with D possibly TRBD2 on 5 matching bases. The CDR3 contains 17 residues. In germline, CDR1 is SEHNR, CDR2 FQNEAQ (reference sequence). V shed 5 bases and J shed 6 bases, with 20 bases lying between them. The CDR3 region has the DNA TGTGCCAGCAGCCACCCGGGGTCGGTAGTAAAGGCCAACGTCCTGACTTTC. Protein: CASSHPGSVVKANVLTF.

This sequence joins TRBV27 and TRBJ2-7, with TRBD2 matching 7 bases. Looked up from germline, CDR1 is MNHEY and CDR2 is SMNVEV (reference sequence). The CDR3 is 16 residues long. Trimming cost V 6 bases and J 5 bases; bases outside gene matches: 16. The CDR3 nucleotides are TGTGCCAGCAGCCCAGCCGCCGGACTAGGGTCCGACGAGCAGTACTTC. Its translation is CASSPAAGLGSDEQYF.